This T cell receptor (beta chain) appears in the sequencing data of a study of blood T cell repertoires in COVID-19. Assay used: immunoSEQ multiplex PCR; TCRdb lists only in-frame clones, some missing. This repertoire shows under 300,000 clones, almost 85% found once; its top ten account for roughly 15%. Participants reported their clinical history, and cohort assignment relied on those reports. Germline V gene data show CDR1 as MNHEY and CDR2 as SMNVEV (reference sequence). With 2 bases removed from V and 0 bases from J, the gap between germline ends came to 24 bases. The CDR3 is 20 residues long. The clonotype comes from a man aged 40-49 years who had recovered from COVID-19. The specimen sequenced was PBMCs or T cells enriched from blood (not recorded which). This chain joins TRBV27 and TRBJ2-3; tentative D call: TRBD1 (6 bases). CDR3 in DNA: TGTGCCAGCAGTTTACTACAGGGTGCTGAGCGTACCGGAAGCACAGATACGCAGTATTTT. It specifies CASSLLQGAERTGSTDTQYF.